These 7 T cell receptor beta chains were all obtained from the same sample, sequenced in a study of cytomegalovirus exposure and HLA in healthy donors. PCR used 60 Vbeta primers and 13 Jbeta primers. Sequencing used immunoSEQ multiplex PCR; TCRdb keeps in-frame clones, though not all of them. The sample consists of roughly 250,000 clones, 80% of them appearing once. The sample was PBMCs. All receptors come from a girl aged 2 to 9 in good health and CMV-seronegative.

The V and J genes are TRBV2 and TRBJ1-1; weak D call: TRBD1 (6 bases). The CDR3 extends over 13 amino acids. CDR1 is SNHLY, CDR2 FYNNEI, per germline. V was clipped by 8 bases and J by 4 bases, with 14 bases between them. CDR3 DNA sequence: TGTGCCAGCTACTTAACAGGGAGCACTGAAGCTTTCTTT. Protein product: CASYLTGSTEAFF.

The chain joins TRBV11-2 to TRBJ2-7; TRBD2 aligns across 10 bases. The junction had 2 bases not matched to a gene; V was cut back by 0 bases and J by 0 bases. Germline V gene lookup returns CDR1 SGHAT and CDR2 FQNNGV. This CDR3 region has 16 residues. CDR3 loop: CASSLDSGGPSYEQYF. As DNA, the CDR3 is TGTGCCAGCAGCTTAGATAGCGGGGGGCCCTCCTACGAGCAGTACTTC.

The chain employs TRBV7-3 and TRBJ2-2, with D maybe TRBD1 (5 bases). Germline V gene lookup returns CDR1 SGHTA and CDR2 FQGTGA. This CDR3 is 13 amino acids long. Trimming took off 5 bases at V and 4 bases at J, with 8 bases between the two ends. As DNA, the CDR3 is TGTGCCAGCAGCCAAGACAGCACCGGGGAGCTGTTTTTT. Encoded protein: CASSQDSTGELFF.

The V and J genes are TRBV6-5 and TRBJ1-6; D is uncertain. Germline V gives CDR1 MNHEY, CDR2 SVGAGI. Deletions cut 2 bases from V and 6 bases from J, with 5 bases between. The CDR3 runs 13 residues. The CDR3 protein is CASSYASNSPLHF. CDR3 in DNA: TGTGCCAGCAGTTACGCGAGTAATTCACCCCTCCACTTT.

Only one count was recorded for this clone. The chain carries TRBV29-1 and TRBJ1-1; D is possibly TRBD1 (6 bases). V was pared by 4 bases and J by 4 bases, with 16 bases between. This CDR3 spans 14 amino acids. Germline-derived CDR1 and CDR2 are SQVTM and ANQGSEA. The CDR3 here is CSVVAVDSPTEAFF. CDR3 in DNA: TGCAGCGTTGTCGCGGTGGACAGTCCCACTGAAGCTTTCTTT.

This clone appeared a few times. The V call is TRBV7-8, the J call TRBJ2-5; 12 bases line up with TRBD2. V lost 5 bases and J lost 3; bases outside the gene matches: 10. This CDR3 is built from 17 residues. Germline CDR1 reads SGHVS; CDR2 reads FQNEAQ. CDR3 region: CASSVRLAGVGKETQYF. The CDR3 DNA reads TGTGCCAGCAGCGTACGACTAGCGGGAGTAGGAAAAGAGACCCAGTACTTC.

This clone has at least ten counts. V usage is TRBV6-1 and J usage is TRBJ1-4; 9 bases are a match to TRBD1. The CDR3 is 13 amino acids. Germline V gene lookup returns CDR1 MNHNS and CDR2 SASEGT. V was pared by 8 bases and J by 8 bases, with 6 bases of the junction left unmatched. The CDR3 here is CASAGTGNEKLFF. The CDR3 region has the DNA TGTGCCAGCGCCGGGACAGGGAACGAAAAACTGTTTTTT.